A selection of T cell receptor beta chains follows, all from one sample in a study of blood T cell repertoires in COVID-19. The data were produced by immunoSEQ multiplex PCR, yet TCRdb's version contains in-frame clones alone and is incomplete. The data contain approximately 170,000 clones, 88% of them seen just once; the ten biggest clones take up 25% to 30%. The specimen sequenced was peripheral blood. These receptors all stem from a man in his sixties with acute or convalescent COVID-19. Each CDR3 is given with its conserved first and last residue. The D gene is left open where the match is weak. The size of a clone is reported for some rows only, either as once, few or many, or as a class for expanded clones.

TRBJ2-2 TRBV19 NA TRBD1 TGTGCCAGTTCGACAGGGTTGGACACCGGGGAGCTGTTTTTT CASSTGLDTGELFF
TRBJ2-1 TRBV6-2/TRBV6-3 NA TRBD1 TGTGCCAGCAGCCCTGGGACAGGCCACAATGAGCAGTTCTTC CASSPGTGHNEQFF
TRBJ1-5 TRBV19 NA TRBD1 TGTGCCAGTACCCAGGGGGATCAGCCCCAGCATTTT CASTQGDQPQHF
TRBJ1-1 TRBV29-1 NA NA TGCAGCGGAGGAGGGGCAAGAACTGAAGCTTTCTTT CSGGGARTEAFF
TRBJ2-5 TRBV30 NA NA TGTGCCTGGAGTCGCGGTAGTCTTGGGGGGGAGACCCAGTACTTC CAWSRGSLGGETQYF
TRBJ2-4 TRBV11-3 NA TRBD2 TGTGCCAGCAGCCCCCTACTAGCGGTAGCCAAAAACATTCAGTACTTC CASSPLLAVAKNIQYF
TRBJ2-5 TRBV18 NA NA TGTGCCAGCTCACCAGGGCCAGGGGAAGAGACCCAGTACTTC CASSPGPGEETQYF
TRBJ1-5 TRBV24-1 NA TRBD1 TGTGCCACCAGTGGGGACAGGGGGACGAGCAATCAGCCCCAGCATTTT CATSGDRGTSNQPQHF
TRBJ2-1 TRBV7-2 once NA TGTGCCAGCAGCCCTGGCTTAGCCGTCGATGAGCAGTTCTTC CASSPGLAVDEQFF
TRBJ2-5 TRBV30 NA TRBD2 TGTGCCTGGGGGGCTAGCGGGGGTCTCGGGACCCAGTACTTC CAWGASGGLGTQYF
TRBJ1-1 TRBV7-3 NA NA TGTGCCAGCAGAAGGACAGAAGAGACTGAAGCTTTCTTT CASRRTEETEAFF
TRBJ1-1 TRBV7-3 NA NA TGTGCCAGCAGCTATAGACCGGGGAGTGAAGCTTTCTTT CASSYRPGSEAFF
TRBJ2-3 TRBV30 NA NA TGTGCCTGGAGTGGAGACACACGTCGTGGGGATACGCAGTATTTT CAWSGDTRRGDTQYF
TRBJ2-2 TRBV5-1 NA TRBD2 TGCGCCAGCAGCGTGGGAGGACTAGCGGGAACCGGGGAGCTGTTTTTT CASSVGGLAGTGELFF
TRBJ1-6 TRBV11-2 NA TRBD1 TGTGCCAGCAGCAAAGACAGGGTATCCTATAATTCACCCCTCCACTTT CASSKDRVSYNSPLHF
TRBJ1-2 TRBV30 NA NA TGTGCCTGGAAATTGAAGGGGGACATCGACCTTAACTATGGCTACACCTTC CAWKLKGDIDLNYGYTF
TRBJ1-5 TRBV7-9 once NA TGTGCCAGCAGCTTAACACAGAGCAATCAGCCCCAGCATTTT CASSLTQSNQPQHF
TRBJ2-5 TRBV29-1 few NA TGCAGCGTTGTAAAGCGGACCCAGTACTTC CSVVKRTQYF
TRBJ2-5 TRBV11-2 NA NA TGTGCCAGCAGCTTACGTTCAACAGGGTGGGGAGAGACCCAGTACTTC CASSLRSTGWGETQYF
TRBJ1-1 TRBV14 NA TRBD1 TGTGCCAGCAGCCGGGACAGGAACACTGAAGCTTTCTTT CASSRDRNTEAFF
TRBJ1-5 TRBV19 NA NA TGTGCCAGTAGTATTCTACAGGATGACAATCAGCCCCAGCATTTT CASSILQDDNQPQHF
TRBJ1-1 TRBV10-3 NA TRBD1 TGTGCCATCAGGGGACAGGGAAACACTGAAGCTTTCTTT CAIRGQGNTEAFF
TRBJ2-3 TRBV7-2 NA NA TGTGCCAGCAGCTTCTCGGGAACTTATGGCACAGATACGCAGTATTTT CASSFSGTYGTDTQYF
TRBJ2-2 TRBV5-1 few NA TGCGCCAGCAGCTTGGGCGGGAAGGTCACCGGGGAGCTGTTTTTT CASSLGGKVTGELFF
TRBJ2-1 TRBV21-1 NA NA TGTGCCAGCAGCCCGAGGGGTGGACTAGCGGGAGACAATGAGCAGTTCTTC CASSPRGGLAGDNEQFF
TRBJ2-1 TRBV5-6 once TRBD2 TGTGCCAGCAGCGCGGGACTAGCGGCCGGTCCCTACAATGAGCAGTTCTTC CASSAGLAAGPYNEQFF
TRBJ1-1 TRBV4-3 NA NA TGCGCCAGCAGCATGGCAGTGAACACTGAAGCTTTCTTT CASSMAVNTEAFF
TRBJ2-7 TRBV15 once NA TGTGCCACCAGCAGCAGGAAGGCGTTCCACGAGCAGTACTTC CATSSRKAFHEQYF
TRBJ2-2 TRBV7-9 once TRBD2 TGTGCCAGCAGCATAATGAGCCTAGCGGGAGTTCTGACCGGGGAGCTGTTTTTT CASSIMSLAGVLTGELFF
TRBJ1-1 TRBV5-4 NA NA TGTGCCAGCAGCTTGGGGCAGTCCTTCATGAACACTGAAGCTTTCTTT CASSLGQSFMNTEAFF
TRBJ1-2 TRBV5-1 NA NA TGCGCCAGCAGCTTGGACGGGATGGGCTATGGCTACACCTTC CASSLDGMGYGYTF
TRBJ1-2 TRBV19 NA NA TGTGCCAGTAGTATTCGGGTCGACTATGGCTACACCTTC CASSIRVDYGYTF
TRBJ1-1 TRBV10-1 NA NA TGCGCCAGCAGTGAGTCCACAGAGGGGGACACTGAAGCTTTCTTT CASSESTEGDTEAFF
TRBJ2-1 TRBV4-1 NA NA TGCGCCAGCAGCCAAGATAACCTTGGCGCAGGGGTATACAATGAGCAGTTCTTC CASSQDNLGAGVYNEQFF
TRBJ1-1 TRBV5-8 NA TRBD1 TGTGCCAGCAGCCCGGACAGGGGCCGCACTGAAGCTTTCTTT CASSPDRGRTEAFF
TRBJ2-5 TRBV5-4 NA NA TGTGCCAGCAGCTTAAAAATCGAAGAGACCCAGTACTTC CASSLKIEETQYF
TRBJ1-5 TRBV5-1 NA NA TGCGCCAGCAGCTTTGGGCAGGGCGATCAGCCCCAGCATTTT CASSFGQGDQPQHF
TRBJ1-2 TRBV10-3 NA TRBD1 TGTGCCATCTACGACAGGGTAGATTATGGCTACACCTTC CAIYDRVDYGYTF
TRBJ1-3 TRBV29-1 NA NA TGCAGCGTTATATACCAGGGCTCTGGAAACACCATATATTTT CSVIYQGSGNTIYF
TRBJ2-1 TRBV12-3/TRBV12-4 NA NA TGTGCCAGCAGCTATTACAATGAGCAGTTCTTC CASSYYNEQFF
TRBJ1-1 TRBV24-1 NA NA TGTGCCACCAGTGACCCCGGGATGAACACTGAAGCTTTCTTT CATSDPGMNTEAFF
TRBJ2-1 TRBV7-9 many TRBD2 TGTGCCAGCAGCTCTTCACTAGCGGATTTTAATGAGCAGTTCTTC CASSSSLADFNEQFF
TRBJ2-5 TRBV19 NA TRBD2 TGTGCCAGTAGTCAAGGTAGCGGGGGGCCAGAGACCCAGTACTTC CASSQGSGGPETQYF
TRBJ1-6 TRBV7-2 NA TRBD1 TGTGCCAGCAGCTATTTTGACAGGGGAGGTTCACCCCTCCACTTT CASSYFDRGGSPLHF
TRBJ2-7 TRBV6-6 NA TRBD2 TGTGCCAGCAGTTACTCACCAGCGGGGCCCTCCTACGAGCAGTACTTC CASSYSPAGPSYEQYF
TRBJ2-7 TRBV27 few TRBD1 TGTGCCAGCAGTTTGGACAGGGGCTACGAGCAGTACTTC CASSLDRGYEQYF
TRBJ1-2 TRBV19 NA TRBD1 TGTGCCAGTAGTATGGACAGGTCATCAGATGGCTACACCTTC CASSMDRSSDGYTF
TRBJ2-7 TRBV14 NA NA TGTGCCAGCAGCCAAGATGCTGGCCTGGACTTC CASSQDAGLDF
TRBJ1-5 TRBV6-4 NA NA TGTGCCAGCAGTCAGGGTAGGGGACAGCCCCAGCATTTT CASSQGRGQPQHF
TRBJ1-2 TRBV19 NA NA TGTGCCAGTAGTATAAATGGGGGCGGCAGAGATGGCTACACCTTC CASSINGGGRDGYTF
TRBJ1-1 TRBV25-1 NA TRBD1 TGTGCCAGCAGGACACAGGGGGACTTCACTGAAGCTTTCTTT CASRTQGDFTEAFF
TRBJ2-3 TRBV19 NA TRBD2 TGTGCCAGTAGTATTACGGGCGGGGGAGGTACGCAGTATTTT CASSITGGGGTQYF
TRBJ2-1 TRBV19 NA NA TGTGCCAGTAGTATAGACCACAGGGCCAGCAATGAGCAGTTCTTC CASSIDHRASNEQFF
TRBJ2-3 TRBV19 NA NA TGTGCCAGTAGTATACCGGGCCAGAGGGTGACAGATACGCAGTATTTT CASSIPGQRVTDTQYF
TRBJ2-2 TRBV11-1 few TRBD1 TGTGCCAGCAGTCCATACCGGGACAGGGTAACCGGGGAGCTGTTTTTT CASSPYRDRVTGELFF
TRBJ1-2 TRBV29-1 NA TRBD1 TGCAGCGTTGCTAACTGGGACAGGAACTATGGCTACACCTTC CSVANWDRNYGYTF
TRBJ2-7 TRBV13 NA NA TGTGCCAGCAGCTTCCGACGGAGCTCCTACGAGCAGTACTTC CASSFRRSSYEQYF
TRBJ1-2 TRBV25-1 NA NA TGTGCCAGCAGTGAATACGGCAGGGGAACCTATGGCTACACCTTC CASSEYGRGTYGYTF
TRBJ2-1 TRBV4-1 few TRBD1 TGCGCCAGCAGCCAAGCAGGGGGTGGCCCCTACAATGAGCAGTTCTTC CASSQAGGGPYNEQFF
TRBJ1-3 TRBV5-8 NA NA TGTGCCAGCAGCCGGACAGTGACCTCTGGAAACACCATATATTTT CASSRTVTSGNTIYF